This T cell receptor beta chain was observed in a study of cytomegalovirus exposure and HLA in healthy donors. Overall study results and limits: Prior analysis indicated that the majority of TCR beta V segments exhibited productivity approximately 87% or approximately 30% of the time.

PCR employed 60 Vbeta and 13 Jbeta primers. Clones were read by immunoSEQ multiplex PCR, and TCRdb kept only the in-frame ones, dropping some. The data hold 95,000 to 150,000 clones, with over 60% observed a single time. Details on this clone: The antigen is unknown. The junction departs from the called germline gene at one end, perhaps through a read error.

The sequenced sample was PBMCs. This clonotype was obtained from a woman aged 40 to 50 in good health and CMV-seropositive.

The CDR3, as DNA: TGTTCCAGCAGCTACCAGGCGACCGTTTATAATTCACCCCTCCACTTT. Translating it yields CSSSYQATVYNSPLHF. The V gene is TRBV7-9, the J gene TRBJ1-6; no clear D. The CDR3 runs 16 residues. The germline V gene has CDR1 SEHNR and CDR2 FQNEAQ (reference sequence).